A single sample is the source of the 13 T cell receptor beta chains below, sequenced in a study of OX40 agonist ivuxolimab in advanced cancers. Clones were sequenced by immunoSEQ multiplex PCR, and TCRdb holds only the in-frame ones, with some missing. Among 35,000 to 40,000 clones listed, about 89% were seen once. Sample: CD4+ or CD8+ T cells sorted from blood, taken in a trial of the OX40 agonist ivuxolimab. The source of these receptors is an adult with an advanced solid tumor such as melanoma, head and neck, liver or kidney cancer.

The genes are TRBV27 and TRBJ1-5; 9 nucleotides match TRBD1. Germline V lookup: CDR1 MNHEY, CDR2 SMNVEV (reference sequence). CDR3 length: 17 amino acids. V lost 6 bases, J lost 4 bases, and 13 bases stayed unmatched. The CDR3 reads CASSRTAWTGENQPQHF. CDR3 coding DNA: TGTGCCAGCAGCCGAACGGCCTGGACAGGGGAAAATCAGCCCCAGCATTTT.

The V gene is TRBV7-2, the J gene TRBJ1-4; 8 bases are shared with TRBD1. The V segment lost 5 bases and the J segment 3 bases; nucleotides outside the gene matches: 5. The CDR3 covers 15 residues. Germline loops: CDR1 SGHTA, CDR2 FQGNSA. The CDR3 bases are TGTGCCAGCAGCAAACAGGGGGTGCCTAATGAAAAACTGTTTTTT. This sequence encodes CASSKQGVPNEKLFF.

V is TRBV27 and J is TRBJ1-2; D is unresolved. The CDR3 has 13 amino acids. V was cut by 8 bases and J by 0 bases, with 10 bases left in between. Germline V lookup: CDR1 MNHEY, CDR2 SMNVEV (reference sequence). The CDR3 bases are TGTGCCAGCTCTCAGCACTCTAACTATGGCTACACCTTC. Its translation is CASSQHSNYGYTF.

The CDR3 coding sequence is TGTGCCAGCAGTGAAACAGGGCTCGGTGGCTACACCTTC. Translating gives CASSETGLGGYTF. The chain employs TRBV6-1 and TRBJ1-2; possibly TRBD1 for D (6 bases). The germline V and J ends were trimmed by 2 bases and 7 bases, with 11 bases remaining between them. Germline V gene data show CDR1 as MNHNS and CDR2 as SASEGT. The length of the CDR3 is 13 residues.

The chain is built from TRBV4-2 and TRBJ1-1, with D uncertain. The CDR3 loop spans 15 amino acids. V shed 0 bases and J shed 1 base, with 9 bases lying between them. The germline gives CDR1 LGHNA, CDR2 YNFKEQ. The CDR3 protein is CASSQERAENTEAFF. The CDR3 coding sequence is TGTGCCAGCAGCCAAGAAAGAGCCGAGAACACTGAAGCTTTCTTT.

This clone was recorded only once. This chain connects TRBV27 to TRBJ1-4, with D perhaps matching TRBD1 (6 bases). This CDR3 contains 14 residues. In germline, CDR1 is MNHEY, CDR2 SMNVEV (reference sequence). Trimming shortened V by 3 bases and J by 11 bases, and 16 bases separated the two germline ends. The CDR3 region is CASSFGTGRAKLFF. CDR3 bases: TGTGCCAGCAGTTTCGGAACAGGGCGCGCGAAACTGTTTTTT. Looking up the rest from reference TRBV27 and TRBJ1-4 gives the full variable domain: EAQVTQNPRYLITVTGKKLTVTCSQNMNHEYMSWYRQDPGLGLRQIYYSMNVEVTDKGDVPEGYKVSRKEKRNFPLILESPSPNQTSLYFCASSFGTGRAKLFFGSGTQLSVL.

The chain recombines TRBV27 with TRBJ2-3; no firm D call. Trimming shortened V by 3 bases and J by 2 bases, and 6 bases separated the two germline ends. The CDR3 totals 13 residues. The germline V gene encodes CDR1 MNHEY and CDR2 SMNVEV (reference sequence). CDR3 residues: CASSFRVTDTQYF. As DNA, the CDR3 is TGTGCCAGCAGTTTCCGAGTCACAGATACGCAGTATTTT.

The chain carries TRBV7-6 and TRBJ2-1, with D unresolved. V shed 5 bases and J shed 6 bases, with 8 bases lying between them. The V gene's germline CDR1 is SGHVS and CDR2 FNYEAQ. The CDR3 contains 12 residues. The CDR3 loop reads CASSPEVNEQFF. In nucleotides, the CDR3 is TGTGCCAGCAGCCCTGAAGTCAATGAGCAGTTCTTC.

The chain is built from TRBV27 and TRBJ1-2; no clear D gene. From germline, CDR1 is MNHEY and CDR2 SMNVEV (reference sequence). This CDR3 has 13 residues. V was shortened by 0 bases and J by 6 bases, with 8 bases between the two germline ends. CDR3 in DNA: TGTGCCAGCAGTTTATCCGCCGGAAATGGCTACACCTTC. Protein product: CASSLSAGNGYTF.

This sequence joins TRBV30 and TRBJ2-7, with D perhaps matching TRBD2 (5 bases). CDR1 is GTSNPN and CDR2 is SVGIG in the germline V gene (reference sequence). Trimming pared 5 bases from V and 0 bases from J, leaving 14 bases between. This CDR3 comprises 14 residues. The CDR3 DNA follows: TGTGCCTGGGGGGATAGCGTCCTCTCCTACGAGCAGTACTTC. Translated: CAWGDSVLSYEQYF.

The chain couples TRBV29-1 to TRBJ1-1; D call uncertain. CDR1 and CDR2 from the germline V gene are SQVTM and ANQGSEA. The CDR3 runs 9 residues. With 4 bases removed from V and 11 bases from J, the gap between germline ends came to 8 bases. The CDR3 region is CSVGSRAFF. CDR3 DNA sequence: TGCAGCGTTGGGTCTCGGGCTTTCTTT.

This clone came up many times. V usage is TRBV27 and J usage is TRBJ2-1; D is undetermined. Deletions cut 5 bases from V and 0 bases from J, with 5 bases between. Germline CDR1 MNHEY, CDR2 SMNVEV (reference sequence). The length of the CDR3 is 13 residues. In DNA, the CDR3 is TGTGCCAGCAGTCTAAACTCCTACAATGAGCAGTTCTTC. Encoded protein: CASSLNSYNEQFF.

In this sample, this clone turned up a few times. The CDR3 loop is CASKEDRNTGELFF. CDR3 nucleotide sequence: TGTGCCAGCAAGGAGGACAGGAACACCGGGGAGCTGTTTTTT. This chain connects TRBV6-4 to TRBJ2-2, with a weak D call TRBD1 (6 bases). This CDR3 spans 14 amino acids. Germline V CDR1 and CDR2: MRHNA, SNTAGT. Trimming shortened V by 7 bases and J by 1 base, and 10 bases separated the two germline ends.